This note documents a single TCR beta chain sequence. The data belong to a study of blood T cell repertoires in COVID-19. The repertoire was sequenced with immunoSEQ multiplex PCR; TCRdb's copy has only in-frame clones and lacks some. Among around 310,000 clones listed, just under 90% were seen once. This receptor was obtained from a woman aged 30 to 39 who had recovered from COVID-19. Sequencing was done on a sample of PBMCs or T cells enriched from blood (not recorded which).

In DNA, the CDR3 is TGTGCCAGCAGTCTACAAGGAGGGACTAGCGGGACCCTTGGAAATACGCAGTATTTT. Translating gives CASSLQGGTSGTLGNTQYF. The V call is TRBV27, the J call TRBJ2-3; 13 bases line up with TRBD2. The CDR3 extends over 19 amino acids. CDR1 is MNHEY, CDR2 SMNVEV, per germline (reference sequence). The trim removed 5 bases at V and 7 bases at J, leaving 18 bases unmatched.